These 24 T cell receptor beta chains came from one sample sequenced in a study of tissue T cells after allogeneic stem cell transplantation. This table comes from immunoSEQ multiplex PCR, and its TCRdb copy is limited to in-frame clones, with some not included. The data hold approximately 50,000 clones, with 65% to 85% observed a single time. The specimen was sorted cells pooled from one or two spleens. These receptors were collected from a pool of C57BL/6 mice in good health.

This clone showed up just a few times. Each gene name is a mouse one. The observed sequence ends 1 residue before the CDR3 terminus, with the missing tail filled in from the germline J gene. This chain uses TRBV20 with TRBJ1-5, with TRBD1 matching 10 bases. CDR1 and CDR2 from the germline V gene are GFQATS and STVNSAI. CDR3 length: 13 amino acids. V lost 5 bases, J lost 5 bases, and 3 bases stayed unmatched. CDR3: CGAAGTGDQAPLF. CDR3 bases read: TGTGGTGCTGCCGGGACAGGGGACCAGGCTCCGCTT.

Turning to this clone: Here the gene names and germline are mouse. The read halts 1 residue ahead of the CDR3 end, with the missing end drawn from the germline J gene. V usage is TRBV19 and J usage is TRBJ1-3; 12 nucleotides line up with TRBD1. V shed 4 bases and J 1 base; nucleotides not matched to a gene: 3. CDR3 length equals 16 residues. Per germline, CDR1 FNHDT and CDR2 SITEND (reference sequence). The CDR3 DNA, read in part, is TGTGCCAGCAGTGGGGACAGGGGGCTCTCTGGAAATACGCTCTAT. It yields the protein CASSGDRGLSGNTLY. The complete CDR3 reads CASSGDRGLSGNTLYF.

Of note for this clone: Genes here carry mouse names. The read ends 1 residue shy of where the CDR3 ends; the end is completed using the germline J gene. The same CDR3 can be traced to other DNA sequences in this sample. This chain joins TRBV13-3 and TRBJ2-7; D remains ambiguous. Germline-derived CDR1 and CDR2 are NNHDY and SYVADS. CDR3 size: 11 residues. V lost 3 bases and J 7 bases, leaving 8 bases between the germline ends. CDR3 protein: CASSGLGEQYF. The part of the CDR3 DNA that was read is TGTGCCAGCAGTGGACTAGGGGAACAGTAC.

This clone was picked up a small number of times. These gene names are mouse names. The read ends 1 residue before the CDR3 terminus; that terminus is restored from the germline J gene. The chain uses TRBV2 and TRBJ2-7; D is uncertain. The germline V gene has CDR1 LGHNA and CDR2 YSYQKL. Trimming stripped 2 bases from V and 0 bases from J, with 8 bases between. The CDR3 covers 14 residues. The DNA read from the CDR3 is TGTGCCAGCAGCCAACCACTGAGCTCCTATGAACAGTAC. Protein: CASSQPLSSYEQY. The complete CDR3 reads CASSQPLSSYEQYF.

On this clone itself: Mouse gene names apply. Read coverage stops 1 residue before the CDR3 terminus; the germline J gene supplies the remainder. The rearrangement joins TRBV16 to TRBJ2-7; 10 bases are a match to TRBD2. CDR3 size: 15 residues. The V segment lost 0 bases and the J segment 6 bases; nucleotides outside the gene matches: 5. The germline gives CDR1 SGHSA, CDR2 FRNQAP. CDR3 amino acids: CASSLDWGGASEQYF. The CDR3 bases that were read are TGTGCAAGCAGCTTAGACTGGGGGGGCGCGAGTGAACAGTAC. The full variable domain, completed using reference TRBV16 and TRBJ2-7, is NAGVIQTPRHKVTGKGQEATLWCEPISGHSAVFWYRQTIVQGLEFLTYFRNQAPIDDSGMPKERFSAQMPNQSHSTLKIQSTQPQDSAVYLCASSLDWGGASEQYFGPGTRLTVL.

To note about this clone: Mouse germline and gene names are used. The read terminates 1 residue before the CDR3 end, so the remaining end is supplied by the germline J gene. Other DNA variants within this sample encode the same CDR3. The J gene is TRBJ2-1, the V gene TRBV1; D gene uncertain. CDR1 is NSQYPW and CDR2 is LRSPGD in the germline V gene (reference sequence). Trimming took 0 bases from V and 7 from J, leaving 4 bases between them. This CDR3 is 12 amino acids long. The covered CDR3 bases are TGCACCTGCAGTGCAGATCGGGCTGAGCAGTTC. This gives the protein CTCSADRAEQF. The full CDR3 protein reads CTCSADRAEQFF.

Details on this clone: The gene names here belong to mouse. Read coverage stops 1 residue before the CDR3 terminus; the germline J gene supplies the remainder. V usage is TRBV3 and J usage is TRBJ2-4; D remains unclear. CDR3 length: 13 amino acids. Trimming pared 1 base from V and 3 bases from J, leaving 5 bases between. Germline-derived CDR1 and CDR2 are SNHLY and FYNGKV (reference sequence). The DNA read from the CDR3 is TGTGCCAGCAGCTTAGACCAGCAAAACACCTTGTAC. Translated, it gives CASSLDQQNTLY. The entire CDR3 sequence reads CASSLDQQNTLYF.

This clone has just a few counts. The gene names given are mouse names. The CDR3 DNA, read in part, is TGCTCCAGCAGTCAATCCAGGACAGGGGGCTATGAACAGTAC. It yields the protein CSSSQSRTGGYEQY. The whole CDR3 sequence reads CSSSQSRTGGYEQYF. The genes are TRBV23 and TRBJ2-7; the D call TRBD1 from the table was never checked on the DNA. The CDR3 goes on 1 residue after the read ends, and that part is filled in from the germline J gene. CDR3 length: 15 amino acids. Germline lookup yields CDR1 KGHTA and CDR2 FQNQQP.

Points on this clone: Gene names and germline match the mouse. The read terminates 1 residue ahead of where the CDR3 ends, so the germline J gene completes it. The chain combines TRBV5 with TRBJ2-5, with 7 bases that match TRBD1. In germline, CDR1 is LGHNA, CDR2 YNLKQL (reference sequence). V shed 4 bases and J 8 bases; nucleotides not matched to a gene: 9. The CDR3 is 14 amino acids. CDR3 bases read: TGTGCCAGCAGCCTCGACAGGGAGGGAGGCACCCAGTAC. Translation: CASSLDREGGTQY. The entire CDR3 is CASSLDREGGTQYF.

About this clone itself: Mouse gene names apply. Read coverage stops 1 residue before the CDR3 terminus; the germline J gene supplies the remainder. The V call is TRBV2, the J call TRBJ2-3; D is tentatively TRBD1 or TRBD2 (6 bases each). Per germline, CDR1 LGHNA and CDR2 YSYQKL. This CDR3 contains 15 residues. The V end was cut by 0 bases, the J end by 3 bases, with 10 bases between. CDR3 amino acids: CASSQEGGGAETLYF. CDR3 DNA (partial): TGTGCCAGCAGCCAAGAGGGCGGGGGCGCAGAAACGCTGTAT.

Comment on this clone: Gene and germline names: mouse. Read data end 1 residue before the CDR3 end; the end is taken from the germline J gene. The chain employs TRBV3 and TRBJ2-7, with a tentative D call TRBD1 (5 bases). CDR3 size: 12 residues. V lost 5 bases to trimming and J lost 1 base, with 6 bases between them. Germline V gives CDR1 SNHLY, CDR2 FYNGKV (reference sequence). Partial CDR3 DNA: TGTGCCAGCAGCGGACAATCCTATGAACAGTAC. It is translated as CASSGQSYEQY. The entire CDR3 is CASSGQSYEQYF.

For this clone: Mismatch with germline at one junction end may stem from a read error. The gene names here belong to mouse. The read ends 1 residue early relative to the CDR3; the germline J gene fills the gap. This specimen includes other DNA sequences encoding the same CDR3. The rearrangement uses TRBV13-1 and TRBJ2-7; 9 bases are a match to TRBD1. This CDR3 contains 14 residues. Germline V gene lookup returns CDR1 NSHNY and CDR2 SYGAGN. Incomplete CDR3 DNA: TGTGCCAGCAGCGATGGGGACAGGGAGGGGGAACAGTAC. Encoded protein: CASSDGDREGEQY. The CDR3 in its entirety is CASSDGDREGEQYF.

With regard to this clone: Gene names are mouse gene names. The read finishes 1 residue shy of the CDR3 end, and the germline J gene is used to complete it. The chain employs TRBV5 and TRBJ1-1; D not certain. CDR1 is LGHNA, CDR2 YNLKQL, per germline (reference sequence). The CDR3 spans 11 residues. The V gene lost 1 base and the J gene lost 11 bases, with 8 bases spanning the gap. Here the CDR3 reads CASSQVGGVFF. The sequenced part of the CDR3 DNA is TGTGCCAGCAGCCAAGTGGGAGGGGTCTTC.

In regard to this clone: Any gene name here is a mouse gene name. The read ends 1 residue shy of where the CDR3 ends; the end is completed using the germline J gene. This chain connects TRBV13-3 to TRBJ2-3; D possibly corresponds to TRBD1 (5 bases). The length of the CDR3 is 14 residues. Deletions cut 4 bases from V and 0 bases from J, with 9 bases between. Germline loops: CDR1 NNHDY, CDR2 SYVADS. CDR3 amino acids: CASSRTISAETLYF. The CDR3 bases that were read are TGTGCCAGCAGTCGGACAATTAGTGCAGAAACGCTGTAT.

In regard to this clone: All gene names here are mouse names. The CDR3 reads CASSSTGDEQYF. The DNA read from the CDR3 is TGTGCCAGCAGCTCCACAGGGGATGAACAGTAC. The V gene is TRBV3, the J gene TRBJ2-7, with 7 nucleotides matching TRBD1. Read coverage stops 1 residue before the CDR3 terminus; the germline J gene supplies the remainder. This CDR3 has 12 amino acids. J was trimmed by 5 bases and V by 4 bases; bases with no gene match: 2. Germline V gene data show CDR1 as SNHLY and CDR2 as FYNGKV (reference sequence).

About this clone: Germline and genes here are mouse. The read ends 1 residue shy of where the CDR3 ends; the end is completed using the germline J gene. The V and J genes are TRBV13-2 and TRBJ2-4; D may correspond to TRBD1 or TRBD2 (5 bases each). The V end lost 1 base, the J end lost 1 base, and 7 bases lay between the germline ends. The CDR3 is 14 residues long. Germline V gene data show CDR1 as NNHNN and CDR2 as SYGAGS (reference sequence). CDR3: CASGDPGRQNTLYF. The CDR3 DNA, read in part, is TGTGCCAGCGGTGATCCGGGGCGTCAAAACACCTTGTAC.

To note about this clone: Gene names denote mouse genes. The read stops 1 residue short of the end of the CDR3; the missing end is completed from the germline J gene. This chain links TRBV3 with TRBJ2-1; unclear D gene. Germline CDR1 reads SNHLY; CDR2 reads FYNGKV (reference sequence). V was trimmed by 5 bases and J by 3 bases, leaving 2 bases between them. The CDR3 is made up of 11 amino acids. The CDR3 here is CASSPYAEQFF. The sequenced part of the CDR3 DNA is TGTGCCAGCAGCCCCTATGCTGAGCAGTTC.

This clone was seen a few times. Germline and genes: mouse. The read finishes 1 residue shy of the CDR3 end, and the germline J gene is used to complete it. The J gene is TRBJ2-7, the V gene TRBV3; D remains ambiguous. Germline loops: CDR1 SNHLY, CDR2 FYNGKV (reference sequence). The CDR3 is 13 residues long. V was cut by 0 bases and J by 7 bases, with 10 bases left in between. The sequenced CDR3 bases are TGTGCCAGCAGCTTAGCGCAAGGGTTGGAACAGTAC. Residues: CASSLAQGLEQY. The entire CDR3 protein is CASSLAQGLEQYF.

As to this clone: Genes and germline are mouse. The CDR3 is cut off 1 residue early in the read; its end comes from the germline J gene. The rearrangement links TRBV26 to TRBJ2-5, with D hard to call. CDR1 and CDR2 (germline): KGHPV, FQNQEV (reference sequence). Trimming stripped 3 bases from V and 6 bases from J, with 10 bases between. This CDR3 comprises 13 residues. CDR3 protein: CASSLGRRDTQYF. CDR3 DNA (partial): TGTGCCAGCAGTCTCGGCAGGAGGGACACCCAGTAC.

Notes on this clone: Mouse gene names apply. With the read ending 1 residue before the CDR3 end, the germline J gene is used to fill in that end. The chain links TRBV1 to TRBJ2-4; D possibly corresponds to TRBD1 (5 bases). Germline V CDR1 and CDR2: NSQYPW, LRSPGD (reference sequence). The CDR3 has 14 residues. The ends were cut back, 0 bases at V and 2 bases at J, with 6 bases in the middle. The CDR3 region is CTCSAEDNQNTLYF. Partial CDR3 DNA: TGCACCTGCAGTGCAGAGGACAATCAAAACACCTTGTAC. Drawing the rest from reference TRBV1 and TRBJ2-4, the complete variable domain is VTLLEQNPRWRLVPRGQAVNLRCILKNSQYPWMSWYQQDLQKQLQWLFTLRSPGDKEVKSLPGADYLATRVTDTELRLQVANMSQGRTLYCTCSAEDNQNTLYFGAGTRLSVL.

Details on this clone: Germline and genes here are mouse. The read is 1 residue too short to cover the CDR3 end, so that end is filled in from the germline J gene. The V and J genes are TRBV31 and TRBJ1-4; possible D gene TRBD1, 6 bases. V shed 5 bases and J shed 4 bases, with 11 bases lying between them. The CDR3 consists of 13 residues. The germline CDR1 and CDR2 sequences are GKSSPN and SITVG. The sequenced CDR3 bases are TGTGCCTGGGTCCGGGACAACAACGAAAGATTATTT. Residues: CAWVRDNNERLF. The entire CDR3 protein reads CAWVRDNNERLFF.

Points on this clone: Gene names and germline refer to mouse. Coverage ceases 1 residue before the CDR3 finishes, and the germline J gene fills in the end. The rearrangement joins TRBV3 to TRBJ2-5; 8 positions agree with TRBD2. CDR3 length: 15 residues. The junction had 7 bases not matched to a gene; V was cut back by 3 bases and J by 5 bases. Germline V lookup: CDR1 SNHLY, CDR2 FYNGKV (reference sequence). Partial CDR3 DNA: TGTGCCAGCAGCTTGGGGGGGCGCGGAGGAGACACCCAGTAC. Protein product: CASSLGGRGGDTQY. The entire CDR3 reads CASSLGGRGGDTQYF.

This clone ranks as medium-sized. Genes and germline are mouse. The sequenced fragment ends 1 residue before the CDR3 boundary, so the rest is inferred from the germline J gene. This chain connects TRBV19 to TRBJ2-1, with a possible D match to TRBD2 (6 bases). The CDR3 has 14 residues. From germline, CDR1 is FNHDT and CDR2 SITEND (reference sequence). The germline V and J ends were trimmed by 0 bases and 5 bases, with 9 bases remaining between them. Incomplete CDR3 DNA: TGTGCCAGCAGTATAGCCCGGGGGGATGCTGAGCAGTTC. Translating it yields CASSIARGDAEQF. The whole CDR3 sequence reads CASSIARGDAEQFF.

As to this clone: Germline and genes: mouse. Coverage ceases 1 residue before the CDR3 finishes, and the germline J gene fills in the end. V is TRBV16 and J is TRBJ1-3; D perhaps matches TRBD1 (6 bases). Germline CDR1 and CDR2: SGHSA and FRNQAP. Trimming left V 1 base short and J 0 bases short, with 7 bases between. This CDR3 is 15 amino acids long. The CDR3 bases that were read are TGTGCAAGCAGCTTAGTGGACAGTTCTGGAAATACGCTCTAT. This gives the protein CASSLVDSSGNTLY. The whole CDR3 is CASSLVDSSGNTLYF.